These T cell receptor beta chains were read from a single sample in a study of T-cell memory formation after mild COVID-19. TCRdb processed the 5' RACE reads anew with MiXCR; each CDR3 protein has one entry. The table includes fewer than 350,000 distinct CDR3 sequences, more than 15% detected once. Sequenced: PBMCs or a T cell subset sorted from them (not recorded which). These receptors were collected from a man younger than 30 who had mild COVID-19 (a few samples of this study predate the infection). Cell type and time point are not known. CDR3s include the opening cysteine and the closing phenylalanine or tryptophan. The D gene is left open where the match is weak. Size is omitted from some rows. Given values are once, few, many or a class for expanded clones.

j_call	v_call	d_call	clone_size	cdr3_nt	cdr3_aa
TRBJ1-2	TRBV6-5	NA	few	TGTGCCAGCAGTTACCTTGGGGCCCAAGGAGGCTACACCTTC	CASSYLGAQGGYTF
TRBJ1-1	TRBV7-3	NA	NA	TGTGCCAGCAGCTTAACGTTCAGGGCCAAGAACACTGAAGCTTTCTTT	CASSLTFRAKNTEAFF
TRBJ2-3	TRBV3-1	NA	few	TGTGCCAGCAGCCAGTGGTTCAGACCAGCAATCGGGCAGTATTTT	CASSQWFRPAIGQYF
TRBJ1-6	TRBV4-1	NA	few	TGCGCCAGCGGAAGTTATAATTCACCCCTCCACTTT	CASGSYNSPLHF
TRBJ2-3	TRBV12-3/TRBV12-4	NA	many	TGTGCCACGCTAGGCCTCACAGATACGCAGTATTTT	CATLGLTDTQYF
TRBJ1-2	TRBV7-3	NA	few	TGTGCCAGCAGCCCATCTGGGGCAGGCTCTTTCTATGGCTACACCTTC	CASSPSGAGSFYGYTF
TRBJ2-5	TRBV4-1	TRBD2	NA	TGCGCCAGCAGCCAAGAGCCTAGCGGGGGGGCCTGGCAAGAGACCCAGTACTTC	CASSQEPSGGAWQETQYF
TRBJ2-3	TRBV20-1	NA	NA	TGCAGTGCTCCCCCGGGGCGGGGACTCACAGATACGCAGTATTTT	CSAPPGRGLTDTQYF
TRBJ1-1	TRBV3-1	NA	few	TGTGCCAGCGGCTATGGGGCTTTCTTT	CASGYGAFF
TRBJ1-5	TRBV4-3	NA	NA	TGCGCCAGCAGCCAAGGTCACTTTAGCAATCAGCCCCAGCATTTT	CASSQGHFSNQPQHF
TRBJ2-7	TRBV29-1	NA	few	TGCAGCGTTGGGAGCTACGAGCAGTACTTC	CSVGSYEQYF
TRBJ2-3	TRBV20-1	NA	NA	TGCAGTGCTAGTTACCTGGGTAGCGGAAGAGATACGCAGTATTTT	CSASYLGSGRDTQYF
TRBJ2-5	TRBV5-1	TRBD2	NA	TGCGCCAGCAGCAGACTAGCGGGGGACCAAGAGACCCAGTACTTC	CASSRLAGDQETQYF
TRBJ1-6	TRBV10-3	TRBD1	few	TGTGCCAGCGCCACAGGGGATTCACCCCTCCACTTT	CASATGDSPLHF
TRBJ2-5	TRBV20-1	NA	NA	TGCAGTGCTAGAGGCATCCAAGAGACCCAGTACTTC	CSARGIQETQYF
TRBJ2-3	TRBV5-1	TRBD1	NA	TGCGCCAGCCGAAGACAGGGTGAAACAGATACGCAGTATTTT	CASRRQGETDTQYF
TRBJ1-1	TRBV2	TRBD1	few	TGTGCCCGAACCAGGGGGGTGAACACTGAAGCTTTCTTT	CARTRGVNTEAFF
TRBJ1-5	TRBV30	NA	NA	TGTGCCTGGAGAGGCAGCGACTATCAGCCCCAGCATTTT	CAWRGSDYQPQHF
TRBJ2-5	TRBV5-1	NA	many	TGCGCCAGCAGCTTTTCAGTCCAAGAGACCCAGTACTTC	CASSFSVQETQYF
TRBJ2-7	TRBV20-1	TRBD1	few	TGCAGTGCCAGGGACAGATTATCCTACGAGCAGTACTTC	CSARDRLSYEQYF
TRBJ1-3	TRBV7-2	NA	NA	TGTGCCAGCAGCACTCTAAGAAACACCATATATTTT	CASSTLRNTIYF
TRBJ2-7	TRBV20-1	TRBD1	few	TGCAGTGCCCTCGGACAGGGGACCTACGAGCAGTACTTC	CSALGQGTYEQYF
TRBJ2-3	TRBV5-6	TRBD1	few	TGTGCCAGCAGCATGGGGACAGCTAGCACAGATACGCAGTATTTT	CASSMGTASTDTQYF
TRBJ1-2	TRBV12-3/TRBV12-4	TRBD1	many	TGTGCCAGCAGTTCGGGACAGAATTGGGTATATGACGGCTACACCTTC	CASSSGQNWVYDGYTF
TRBJ1-1	TRBV19	NA	few	TGTGCCAGTAGTACCCCACAGTCTTACACTGAAGCTTTCTTT	CASSTPQSYTEAFF
TRBJ1-1	TRBV5-4	TRBD1	NA	TGTGCCAGCAGCCCCCCGGACAGGGTTACTGAAGCTTTCTTT	CASSPPDRVTEAFF
TRBJ2-3	TRBV7-3	NA	many	TGTGCCAGCAGCTCCGGGGGAGATACGCAGTATTTT	CASSSGGDTQYF
TRBJ2-3	TRBV5-1	TRBD2	few	TGCGCCAGCAGCCCACGACTAGCGGGTCCCACAGATACGCAGTATTTT	CASSPRLAGPTDTQYF
TRBJ2-3	TRBV15	TRBD2	once	TGTGCCACCAGCACCAGCGGGGGGGGAGTCTCAGATACGCAGTATTTT	CATSTSGGGVSDTQYF